Detailed here is one T cell receptor beta chain. Trimming left V 5 bases short and J 3 bases short, with 10 bases between. The CDR3 is 13 amino acids. TCRdb's table, derived via immunoSEQ multiplex PCR, lists solely in-frame clones and lacks some. The table lists roughly 400,000 clones, around nine tenths of them singletons. This record belongs to a study of blood T cell repertoires in COVID-19. At the level of the study: Acute-phase and convalescent COVID-19 samples originated in the United States, Italy and Spain. Sources were T cells, B-cell-depleted T cells, or PBMCs; the material itself was cDNA or gDNA.

The study assigned cohorts using participant-reported clinical history. All recovered Cohort 3 donors got two negative PCRs, got clearance, or saw symptom resolution. This receptor was identified in a woman in her forties or fifties who had recovered from COVID-19. J is TRBJ1-1 and V is TRBV12-3 or TRBV12-4; D ambiguous. The material sequenced was PBMCs or T cells enriched from blood (not recorded which). The CDR3 sequence is CASSTGGDTEAFF. The CDR3 DNA follows: TGTGCCAGCAGTACCGGCGGAGACACTGAAGCTTTCTTT.